This TCR beta chain originates from a study of regulatory T cells in long-lasting Graves disease. Findings and limits, study-wide: TRBV28, TRBJ1-2 and TRBJ2-5 emerged as the favored segments in persistent disease.

Germline V gene sequence: CDR1 SQVTM, CDR2 ANQGSEA. This CDR3 has 12 residues. V lost 4 bases and J lost 1, with 7 bases in between. Ten or more counts support this clonotype. Its antigen is not identified. Researchers made TCR beta libraries by using iRepertoire HTBI primers and running Arm-PCR on CDR3 regions. TCRdb reprocessed the multiplex PCR reads with MiXCR, giving one entry per CDR3 protein. The sample comprises about 430,000 distinct CDR3 sequences, around 20% of which are singletons, and around 15% rests with the top ten. Time point meaning: persistent/refractory GD, antithyroid drugs over 5 years with positive TRAb. PBMC-extracted RNA yielded the TCR library.

The clonotype originates from a female donor with Graves disease. This specimen was peripheral blood mononuclear cells (PBMCs), taken when the disease was refractory, from a patient treated with antithyroid drugs. V and J are TRBV29-1 and TRBJ2-5, with D hard to call. CDR3 sequence reads: CSVVGLQETQYF. The CDR3 region has the DNA TGCAGCGTTGTCGGCCTCCAAGAGACCCAGTACTTC. The full variable domain, completed using reference TRBV29-1 and TRBJ2-5, is SAVISQKPSRDICQRGTSLTIQCQVDSQVTMMFWYRQQPGQSLTLIATANQGSEATYESGFVIDKFPISRPNLTFSTLTVSNMSPEDSSIYLCSVVGLQETQYFGPGTRLLVL.